A selection of T cell receptor beta chains follows, all from one sample in a study of blood T cell repertoires in COVID-19. The repertoire was sequenced with immunoSEQ multiplex PCR; TCRdb's copy has only in-frame clones and lacks some. The data show 100,000 to 150,000 clones, with around 77% seen just once and roughly 17% held by the top ten. The specimen sequenced was peripheral blood. These receptor sequences come from a man in his fifties or sixties with active or convalescent COVID-19. Both conserved end residues are part of each CDR3. The order of the fields is clone size, J gene, V gene, D gene, CDR3 protein, CDR3 DNA. D genes are given only for firm matches. Expanded clones get a size class; other rows say once, few or many, or leave the size out.

. | TRBJ2-3 | TRBV19 | TRBD2 | CASMASGRGTDTQYF | TGTGCCAGTATGGCTAGCGGGAGAGGCACAGATACGCAGTATTTT
. | TRBJ1-4 | TRBV6-6 | . | CASSYSGGEIEKLFF | TGTGCCAGCAGTTACTCGGGAGGGGAGATTGAAAAACTGTTTTTT
. | TRBJ2-2 | TRBV28 | . | CASKSAGELFF | TGTGCCAGCAAGAGTGCCGGGGAGCTGTTTTTT
. | TRBJ2-3 | TRBV28 | TRBD1 | CASSSVTGGADTQYF | TGTGCCAGCAGTTCCGTAACAGGGGGTGCCGATACGCAGTATTTT
. | TRBJ2-2 | TRBV7-2 | . | CASSSRNRVPGTGELFF | TGTGCCAGCAGCTCCAGGAACAGGGTTCCGGGCACCGGGGAGCTGTTTTTT
. | TRBJ2-5 | TRBV28 | TRBD1 | CASSAPGQLLQETQYF | TGTGCCAGCAGTGCACCGGGACAGCTTTTACAAGAGACCCAGTACTTC
. | TRBJ2-1 | TRBV18 | TRBD1 | CASSPRGQGEAEQFF | TGTGCCAGCTCACCGCGAGGACAGGGAGAGGCTGAGCAGTTCTTC
. | TRBJ1-2 | TRBV6-5 | . | CASSLLRGHGYTF | TGTGCCAGCAGTCTCCTCAGGGGCCATGGCTACACCTTC
. | TRBJ1-6 | TRBV15 | . | CATSRGVQGISNSPLHF | TGTGCCACCAGCCGGGGGGTTCAGGGGATAAGCAATTCACCCCTCCACTTT
. | TRBJ1-1 | TRBV7-9 | TRBD1 | CASSFRRGPTEAFF | TGTGCCAGCAGCTTCCGCAGGGGGCCCACTGAAGCTTTCTTT
. | TRBJ1-4 | TRBV27 | . | CASSLQGREKLFF | TGTGCCAGCAGTTTACAGGGTAGGGAAAAACTGTTTTTT
. | TRBJ1-4 | TRBV27 | . | CASSPPGWEGEKLFF | TGTGCCAGCAGTCCCCCAGGGTGGGAGGGGGAAAAACTGTTTTTT
. | TRBJ1-5 | TRBV28 | TRBD1 | CASSYRDSRNQPQHF | TGTGCCAGCAGTTACCGGGACAGTCGCAATCAGCCCCAGCATTTT
once | TRBJ2-1 | TRBV20-1 | TRBD2 | CSASSRLAGVRLNEQFF | TGCAGTGCTAGTAGTAGGCTAGCGGGTGTCCGGCTCAATGAGCAGTTCTTC
. | TRBJ2-5 | TRBV2 | TRBD1 | CASSLGTGKGETQYF | TGTGCCAGCAGCCTCGGGACAGGGAAGGGGGAGACCCAGTACTTC
. | TRBJ1-2 | TRBV7-9 | . | CASSPLRGTRSHYGYTF | TGTGCCAGCAGCCCCCTCAGAGGGACTCGAAGCCACTATGGCTACACCTTC
. | TRBJ2-1 | TRBV7-3 | TRBD2 | CASSLAGVYNEQFF | TGTGCCAGCAGCCTAGCGGGAGTTTACAATGAGCAGTTCTTC
few | TRBJ2-7 | TRBV5-1 | . | CASSFSGINTYEQYF | TGCGCCAGCAGCTTTTCCGGGATAAACACCTACGAGCAGTACTTC
. | TRBJ2-1 | TRBV19 | TRBD2 | CASIRGPAGVDEQFF | TGTGCCAGTATACGGGGTCCAGCGGGAGTCGATGAGCAGTTCTTC
. | TRBJ1-3 | TRBV29-1 | TRBD1 | CSVATGASGNTIYF | TGCAGCGTTGCGACAGGGGCTTCTGGAAACACCATATATTTT
. | TRBJ1-1 | TRBV7-2 | . | CASSLVAGVNTEAFF | TGTGCCAGCAGCTTAGTGGCAGGGGTCAACACTGAAGCTTTCTTT
. | TRBJ2-3 | TRBV7-9 | . | CASSPLASANTDTQYF | TGTGCCAGCAGCCCTCTGGCTAGCGCGAACACAGATACGCAGTATTTT
. | TRBJ2-1 | TRBV27 | . | CASSPISFGSLGEQFF | TGTGCCAGCAGTCCCATCTCTTTCGGGAGTCTTGGTGAGCAGTTCTTC
. | TRBJ1-1 | TRBV9 | TRBD1 | CASSTGTGLGDTEAFF | TGTGCCAGCAGCACCGGGACAGGGTTGGGCGACACTGAAGCTTTCTTT
. | TRBJ1-5 | TRBV19 | TRBD1 | CASSPGQGYGQPQHF | TGTGCCAGTAGTCCAGGACAGGGGTATGGTCAGCCCCAGCATTTT
few | TRBJ1-5 | TRBV10-1 | . | CASKTGLDQPQHF | TGCGCCAGCAAAACAGGTTTGGATCAGCCCCAGCATTTT
. | TRBJ2-2 | TRBV5-1 | . | CASSFSGSTGELFF | TGCGCCAGCAGCTTCTCAGGGTCCACCGGGGAGCTGTTTTTT
. | TRBJ1-4 | TRBV18 | TRBD1 | CASSPDRVSNEKLFF | TGTGCCAGCTCACCAGACAGGGTATCTAATGAAAAACTGTTTTTT
few | TRBJ1-6 | TRBV4-3 | . | CASSKQGTNSPLHF | TGCGCCAGCAGTAAACAGGGTACGAATTCACCCCTCCACTTT
. | TRBJ1-4 | TRBV24-1 | TRBD1 | CATSDSGQGGEKLFF | TGTGCCACCAGTGACTCGGGACAGGGAGGAGAAAAACTGTTTTTT
. | TRBJ1-5 | TRBV7-2 | . | CASSLGGVNQPQHF | TGTGCCAGCAGCTTAGGGGGGGTAAATCAGCCCCAGCATTTT
. | TRBJ1-5 | TRBV6-5 | . | CASTYSAEQHF | TGTGCCAGCACTTACAGTGCGGAACAGCATTTT
. | TRBJ2-3 | TRBV3-1/TRBV3-2 | . | CASSRGRTDTQYF | TGTGCCAGCAGCCGAGGCCGCACAGATACGCAGTATTTT
. | TRBJ2-7 | TRBV19 | TRBD1 | CASAGTGHEQYF | TGTGCCAGCGCCGGGACAGGGCACGAGCAGTACTTC
. | TRBJ2-7 | TRBV3-1/TRBV3-2 | TRBD2 | CASSPLPAYGRAHEQYF | TGTGCCAGCAGCCCCCTTCCGGCCTACGGGAGGGCCCACGAGCAGTACTTC
. | TRBJ1-6 | TRBV28 | TRBD1 | CASRATGERNSPLHF | TGTGCCAGCAGGGCTACAGGGGAGAGGAATTCACCCCTCCACTTT
. | TRBJ2-3 | TRBV11-3 | . | CASSLQGTDTQYF | TGTGCCAGCAGCTTACAGGGGACAGATACGCAGTATTTT